The rows below give T cell receptor beta chains drawn from one sample of a study of T cells after yellow fever vaccination. One entry per CDR3 protein results from TCRdb running MiXCR on the 5' RACE reads. The sample has tens of thousands of distinct CDR3 sequences, approximately 7.4% seen once. The sample in question was CD8+ T cells sorted from PBMCs, obtained 15 days after the yellow fever booster vaccination. The source is a man between 25 and 39 years old who received the YFV17D yellow fever vaccine. Both conserved end residues are part of each CDR3. Each record gives: CDR3 protein, CDR3 DNA, V gene, D gene, J gene, clone size. A D gene is named only where the DNA matches it firmly. Expanded clones get a size class; other rows say once, few or many, or leave the size out.

CDR3 protein: CASRASDGPDTQYF; CDR3 DNA: TGTGCCAGCAGGGCCAGCGATGGCCCAGATACGCAGTATTTT; V gene: TRBV25-1; D gene: NA; J gene: TRBJ2-3; clone size: many
CDR3 protein: CASSSDTGTGGYNEQFF; CDR3 DNA: TGTGCCAGCAGCTCAGATACCGGGACAGGGGGGTACAATGAGCAGTTCTTC; V gene: TRBV7-3; D gene: TRBD1; J gene: TRBJ2-1; clone size: many
CDR3 protein: CASQLNLGTDTQYF; CDR3 DNA: TGTGCCAGCCAGCTTAACTTGGGCACAGATACGCAGTATTTT; V gene: TRBV7-6; D gene: NA; J gene: TRBJ2-3; clone size: many
CDR3 protein: CASSLEAGLMNTEAFF; CDR3 DNA: TGTGCCAGCAGTTTAGAGGCAGGGCTCATGAACACTGAAGCTTTCTTT; V gene: TRBV12-3/TRBV12-4; D gene: NA; J gene: TRBJ1-1; clone size: few
CDR3 protein: CASTTSDGYGETQYF; CDR3 DNA: TGTGCCAGCACCACCAGTGACGGGTACGGGGAGACCCAGTACTTC; V gene: TRBV12-3/TRBV12-4; D gene: NA; J gene: TRBJ2-5; clone size: many
CDR3 protein: CATSRDPAGTYEQYF; CDR3 DNA: TGTGCCACCAGCAGAGATCCCGCGGGGACCTACGAGCAGTACTTC; V gene: TRBV15; D gene: NA; J gene: TRBJ2-7; clone size: many
CDR3 protein: CASSLAGGGARVETQYF; CDR3 DNA: TGTGCCAGCAGCTTAGCGGGTGGGGGGGCGAGGGTGGAGACCCAGTACTTC; V gene: TRBV7-8; D gene: NA; J gene: TRBJ2-5; clone size: many
CDR3 protein: CASSRWTSGRGYNEQFF; CDR3 DNA: TGTGCCAGCAGCCGCTGGACTAGCGGGAGGGGTTACAATGAGCAGTTCTTC; V gene: TRBV14; D gene: TRBD2; J gene: TRBJ2-1; clone size: NA
CDR3 protein: CASSLHSGRPPNSEQFF; CDR3 DNA: TGTGCCAGCAGCCTACATAGCGGGAGACCCCCAAACAGTGAGCAGTTCTTC; V gene: TRBV16; D gene: TRBD2; J gene: TRBJ2-1; clone size: many
CDR3 protein: CASSTKVISYNEQFF; CDR3 DNA: TGTGCCAGTAGTACGAAAGTCATCTCCTACAATGAGCAGTTCTTC; V gene: TRBV19; D gene: NA; J gene: TRBJ2-1; clone size: few
CDR3 protein: CASSPSNPQETQYF; CDR3 DNA: TGTGCCAGCTCACCCTCTAACCCCCAAGAGACCCAGTACTTC; V gene: TRBV18; D gene: NA; J gene: TRBJ2-5; clone size: few
CDR3 protein: CASSWGLADNEQFF; CDR3 DNA: TGTGCCAGCAGCTGGGGACTAGCGGATAATGAGCAGTTCTTC; V gene: TRBV5-4; D gene: TRBD2; J gene: TRBJ2-1; clone size: NA
CDR3 protein: CASSLIGSISYNEQFF; CDR3 DNA: TGTGCCAGCAGCTTAATTGGTAGCATTTCCTACAATGAGCAGTTCTTC; V gene: TRBV13; D gene: NA; J gene: TRBJ2-1; clone size: NA
CDR3 protein: CSVGGYGYTF; CDR3 DNA: TGCAGCGTTGGGGGGTATGGCTACACCTTC; V gene: TRBV29-1; D gene: NA; J gene: TRBJ1-2; clone size: many
CDR3 protein: CASRQTGVETQYF; CDR3 DNA: TGTGCCAGCAGACAAACAGGGGTAGAGACCCAGTACTTC; V gene: TRBV12-3/TRBV12-4; D gene: TRBD1; J gene: TRBJ2-5; clone size: many
CDR3 protein: CASSEGFTEAFF; CDR3 DNA: TGTGCCAGCAGCGAGGGTTTCACTGAAGCTTTCTTT; V gene: TRBV13; D gene: NA; J gene: TRBJ1-1; clone size: many
CDR3 protein: CASGSRLAGEGEQFF; CDR3 DNA: TGTGCTAGTGGTAGCCGACTAGCGGGAGAAGGTGAGCAGTTCTTC; V gene: TRBV12-5; D gene: TRBD2; J gene: TRBJ2-1; clone size: many
CDR3 protein: CASSSETYEQYF; CDR3 DNA: TGTGCCAGCAGTTCCGAAACCTACGAGCAGTACTTC; V gene: TRBV6-6; D gene: NA; J gene: TRBJ2-7; clone size: many
CDR3 protein: CATSSLAGYNEQFF; CDR3 DNA: TGTGCCACCAGCAGCTTAGCGGGATACAATGAGCAGTTCTTC; V gene: TRBV24-1; D gene: TRBD2; J gene: TRBJ2-1; clone size: many
CDR3 protein: CATSGLLNEKLFF; CDR3 DNA: TGTGCCACCAGCGGACTACTTAATGAAAAACTGTTTTTT; V gene: TRBV15; D gene: NA; J gene: TRBJ1-4; clone size: many